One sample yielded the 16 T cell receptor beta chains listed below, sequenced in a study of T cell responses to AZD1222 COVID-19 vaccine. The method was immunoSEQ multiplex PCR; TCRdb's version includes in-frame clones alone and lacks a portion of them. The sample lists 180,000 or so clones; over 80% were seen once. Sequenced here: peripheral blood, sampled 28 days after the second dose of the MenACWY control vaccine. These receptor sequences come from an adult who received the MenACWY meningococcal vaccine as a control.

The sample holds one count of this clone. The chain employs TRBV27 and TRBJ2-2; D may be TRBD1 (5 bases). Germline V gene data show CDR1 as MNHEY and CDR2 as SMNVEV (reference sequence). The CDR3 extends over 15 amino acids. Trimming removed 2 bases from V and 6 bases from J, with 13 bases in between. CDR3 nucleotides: TGTGCCAGCAGTTTAAGTCAGGGAAGGGCCGGGGAGCTGTTTTTT. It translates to CASSLSQGRAGELFF.

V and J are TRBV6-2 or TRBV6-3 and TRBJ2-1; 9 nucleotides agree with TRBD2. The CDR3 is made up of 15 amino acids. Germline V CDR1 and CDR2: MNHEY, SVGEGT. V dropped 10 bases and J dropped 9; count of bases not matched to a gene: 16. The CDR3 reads CATSRGGALYSEQFF. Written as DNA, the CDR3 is TGTGCCACCAGCCGCGGGGGGGCGCTATATAGTGAGCAGTTCTTC.

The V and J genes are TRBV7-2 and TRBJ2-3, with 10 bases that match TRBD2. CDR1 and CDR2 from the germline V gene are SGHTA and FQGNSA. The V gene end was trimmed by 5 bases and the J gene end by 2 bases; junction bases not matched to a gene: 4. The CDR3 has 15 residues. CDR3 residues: CASSPGTSVTDTQYF. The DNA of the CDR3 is TGTGCCAGCAGCCCCGGGACTAGCGTCACAGATACGCAGTATTTT.

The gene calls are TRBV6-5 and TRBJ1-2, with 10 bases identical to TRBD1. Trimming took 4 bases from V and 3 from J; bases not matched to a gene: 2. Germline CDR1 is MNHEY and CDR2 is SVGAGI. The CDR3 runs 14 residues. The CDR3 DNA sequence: TGTGCCAGCAGTTTCGGACAGGGGGACTATGGCTACACCTTC. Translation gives CASSFGQGDYGYTF.

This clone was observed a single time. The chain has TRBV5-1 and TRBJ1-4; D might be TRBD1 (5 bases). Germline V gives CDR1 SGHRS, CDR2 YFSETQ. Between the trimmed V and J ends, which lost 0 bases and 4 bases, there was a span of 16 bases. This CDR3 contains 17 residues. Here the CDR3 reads CASSLAPQGRGNEKLFF. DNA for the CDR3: TGCGCCAGCAGCTTGGCCCCCCAGGGCCGAGGTAATGAAAAACTGTTTTTT. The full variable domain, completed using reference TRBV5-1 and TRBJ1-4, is KAGVTQTPRYLIKTRGQQVTLSCSPISGHRSVSWYQQTPGQGLQFLFEYFSETQRNKGNFPGRFSGRQFSNSRSEMNVSTLELGDSALYLCASSLAPQGRGNEKLFFGSGTQLSVL.

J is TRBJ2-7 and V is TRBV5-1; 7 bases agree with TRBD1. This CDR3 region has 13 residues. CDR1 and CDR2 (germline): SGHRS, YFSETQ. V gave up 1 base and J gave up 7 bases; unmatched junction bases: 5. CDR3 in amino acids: CASSLYRGEEQYF. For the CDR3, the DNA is TGCGCCAGCAGCTTGTACAGGGGCGAGGAGCAGTACTTC.

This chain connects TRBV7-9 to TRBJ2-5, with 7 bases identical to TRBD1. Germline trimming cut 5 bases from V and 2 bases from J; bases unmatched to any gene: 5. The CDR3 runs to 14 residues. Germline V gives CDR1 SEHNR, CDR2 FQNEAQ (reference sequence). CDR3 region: CASSPMGQQETQYF. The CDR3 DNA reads TGTGCCAGCAGCCCAATGGGACAGCAAGAGACCCAGTACTTC.

CDR3 residues: CASSLTRGGAGEQFF. CDR3 DNA sequence: TGTGCCAGCAGCCTTACTCGCGGGGGGGCCGGGGAGCAGTTCTTC. The chain recombines TRBV3-1 (or the pseudogene TRBV3-2) with TRBJ2-1, with 9 bases fitting TRBD2. Germline values: CDR1 LGHDT, CDR2 YNNKEL (reference sequence). This CDR3 spans 15 amino acids. Trimming removed 4 bases from V and 10 bases from J; junction bases left unmatched: 11.

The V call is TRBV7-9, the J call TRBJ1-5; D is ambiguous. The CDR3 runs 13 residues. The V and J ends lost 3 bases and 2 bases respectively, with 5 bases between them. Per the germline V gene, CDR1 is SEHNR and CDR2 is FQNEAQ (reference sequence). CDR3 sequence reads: CASSFNGNQPQHF. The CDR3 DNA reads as TGTGCCAGCAGCTTTAACGGCAATCAGCCCCAGCATTTT.

CDR3 loop: CASSPGTGGFNYGYTF. The CDR3 bases are TGTGCCAGCAGCCCCGGGACAGGGGGCTTCAACTATGGCTACACCTTC. The rearrangement uses TRBV7-9 and TRBJ1-2, with 12 bases identical to TRBD1. The CDR3 is 16 amino acids. CDR1 and CDR2 (germline): SEHNR, FQNEAQ (reference sequence). V was pared by 5 bases and J by 2 bases, with 6 bases of the junction left unmatched.

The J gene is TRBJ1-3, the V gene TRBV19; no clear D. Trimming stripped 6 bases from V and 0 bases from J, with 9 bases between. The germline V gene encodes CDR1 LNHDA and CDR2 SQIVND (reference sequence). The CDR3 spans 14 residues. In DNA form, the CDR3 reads TGTGCCAGTAGAAACCGGGCCTCTGGAAACACCATATATTTT. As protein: CASRNRASGNTIYF.

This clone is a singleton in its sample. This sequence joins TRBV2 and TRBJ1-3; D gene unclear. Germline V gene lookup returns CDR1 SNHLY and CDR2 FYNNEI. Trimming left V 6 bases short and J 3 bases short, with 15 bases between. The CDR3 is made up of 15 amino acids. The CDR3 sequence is CASRPGWGDGNTIYF. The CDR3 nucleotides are TGTGCCAGCAGGCCTGGGTGGGGAGATGGAAACACCATATATTTT.

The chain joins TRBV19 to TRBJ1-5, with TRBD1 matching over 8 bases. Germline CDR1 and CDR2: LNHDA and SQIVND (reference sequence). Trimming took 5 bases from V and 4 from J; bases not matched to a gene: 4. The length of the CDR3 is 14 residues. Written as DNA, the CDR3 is TGTGCCAGTAGTCAAACAGGGGGGAATCAGCCCCAGCATTTT. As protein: CASSQTGGNQPQHF.

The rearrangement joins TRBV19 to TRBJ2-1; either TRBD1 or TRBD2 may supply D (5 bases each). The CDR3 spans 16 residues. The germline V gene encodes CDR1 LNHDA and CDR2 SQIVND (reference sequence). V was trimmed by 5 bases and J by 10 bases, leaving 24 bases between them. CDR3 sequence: CASSSGQGRRSHEQFF. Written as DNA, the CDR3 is TGTGCCAGTAGTTCTGGCCAGGGACGCAGGTCCCACGAGCAGTTCTTC. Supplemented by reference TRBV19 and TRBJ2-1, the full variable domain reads DGGITQSPKYLFRKEGQNVTLSCEQNLNHDAMYWYRQDPGQGLRLIYYSQIVNDFQKGDIAEGYSVSREKKESFPLTVTSAQKNPTAFYLCASSSGQGRRSHEQFFGPGTRLTVL.

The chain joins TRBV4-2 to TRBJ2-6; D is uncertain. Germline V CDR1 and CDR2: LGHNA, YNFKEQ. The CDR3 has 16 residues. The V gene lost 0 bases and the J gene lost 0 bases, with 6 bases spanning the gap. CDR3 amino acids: CASSQDTGSGANVLTF. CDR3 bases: TGTGCCAGCAGCCAAGATACGGGCTCTGGGGCCAACGTCCTGACTTTC.

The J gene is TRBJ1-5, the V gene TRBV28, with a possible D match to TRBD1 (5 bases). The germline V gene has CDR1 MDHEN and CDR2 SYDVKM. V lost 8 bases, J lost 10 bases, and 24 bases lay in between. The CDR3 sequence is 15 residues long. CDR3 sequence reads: CASCTGTARINPQHF. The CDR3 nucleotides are TGTGCCAGCTGCACCGGGACCGCCCGGATAAATCCCCAGCATTTT.